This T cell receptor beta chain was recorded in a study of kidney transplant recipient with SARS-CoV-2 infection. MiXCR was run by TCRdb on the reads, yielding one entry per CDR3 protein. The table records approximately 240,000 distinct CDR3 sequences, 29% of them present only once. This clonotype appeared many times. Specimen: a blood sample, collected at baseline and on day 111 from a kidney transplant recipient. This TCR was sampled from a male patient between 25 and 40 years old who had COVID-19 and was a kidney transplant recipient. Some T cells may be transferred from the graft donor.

CDR3 residues: CASSNLYSTEAFF. The CDR3 coding sequence is TGTGCCAGCTCGAACTTATACAGCACTGAAGCTTTCTTT. This chain uses TRBV28 with TRBJ1-1; no reliable D call. CDR3 size: 13 residues. With 8 bases removed from V and 4 bases from J, the gap between germline ends came to 14 bases. From germline, CDR1 is MDHEN and CDR2 SYDVKM.